The present T cell receptor beta chain was sequenced within a study of spatial heterogeneity in lung cancer. V was pared by 4 bases and J by 3 bases, with 13 bases between. Germline lookup yields CDR1 DFQATT and CDR2 SNEGSKA (reference sequence). The CDR3 consists of 13 residues. Findings of the study overall: Circulating ubiquitous expanded tumor TCRs were observed more frequently at resection than at follow-up.

A unique molecular identifier was attached to every TCR cDNA molecule. TCRdb reprocessed the 5' RACE reads via MiXCR and lists one record per CDR3 protein. The repertoire holds about 52,000 distinct CDR3 sequences, with under 8% as singletons. Time point denoted: blood at routine non-recurrence follow-up after resection. Sequencing was performed on whole RNA extracted from tumor and nontumor lung tissue, or from frozen PBMC, and the material was left unsorted. This clonotype was counted at least ten times. The antigen remains undetermined. The source material was PBMCs, sampled at follow-up. The chain links TRBV20-1 to TRBJ2-7, with D perhaps matching TRBD1 or TRBD2 (5 bases each). This sequence originates from a female donor with early-stage non-small cell lung cancer. The CDR3 nucleotides read TGCAGTGCTACATGGGGGTCGGACTACGAGCAGTACTTC. Amino acids: CSATWGSDYEQYF.